These 20 T cell receptor beta chains originate from one sample sequenced in a study of blood T cell repertoires in COVID-19. The assay was immunoSEQ multiplex PCR, and TCRdb's table has in-frame clones only and misses some. Seen here are about 15,000 clones, 60% to 80% observed once, and the top ten hold more than 14%. Specimen: peripheral blood. Receptor source: a human donor in a cohort sampled during active COVID-19.

CDR3 in amino acids: CASSSGGGIGEPQHF. Written as DNA, the CDR3 is TGCGCCAGCAGCTCCGGTGGGGGGATTGGGGAGCCCCAGCATTTT. The genes are TRBV5-1 and TRBJ1-5, with a weak D call TRBD1 (5 bases). CDR1 and CDR2 from the germline V gene are SGHRS and YFSETQ. The ends were cut back, 3 bases at V and 8 bases at J, with 18 bases in the middle. The CDR3 is made up of 15 amino acids.

This clone is classed as large. The chain employs TRBV6-1 and TRBJ2-7; tentative D call: TRBD2 (6 bases). Germline values: CDR1 MNHNS, CDR2 SASEGT. Trimming pared 2 bases from V and 0 bases from J, leaving 14 bases between. The CDR3 consists of 16 residues. The CDR3 sequence: CASSESAGGSSYEQYF. The CDR3 nucleotides read TGTGCCAGCAGTGAATCAGCCGGGGGATCCTCCTACGAGCAGTACTTC.

V usage is TRBV6-1 and J usage is TRBJ2-3; D call uncertain. Trimming pared 1 base from V and 11 bases from J, leaving 19 bases between. The CDR3 is 15 residues long. Germline values: CDR1 MNHNS, CDR2 SASEGT. This CDR3 reads CASSEGAATSRKQYF. The CDR3 nucleotides are TGTGCCAGCAGTGAAGGGGCAGCCACCTCAAGGAAGCAGTATTTT.

This clone showed up just a few times. The genes are TRBV19 and TRBJ2-7; TRBD1 agrees at 8 bases. Germline CDR1 and CDR2: LNHDA and SQIVND (reference sequence). The V gene end was trimmed by 3 bases and the J gene end by 2 bases; junction bases not matched to a gene: 6. The CDR3 sequence is 15 residues long. CDR3 in amino acids: CASSMMDRAAYEQYF. The CDR3 DNA is TGTGCCAGTAGTATGATGGACAGGGCTGCCTACGAGCAGTACTTC.

The chain combines TRBV10-3 with TRBJ1-5, with 7 positions matching TRBD1. The germline gives CDR1 ENHRY, CDR2 SYGVKD. This CDR3 spans 14 amino acids. CDR3 DNA sequence: TGTGCTAGTACAGGGGAACCTAGCAATCAGCCCCAGCATTTT. Translated, it gives CASTGEPSNQPQHF.

In this sample, this clone turned up a few times. The V gene is TRBV15, the J gene TRBJ1-4, with D perhaps TRBD1 (6 bases). Trimming stripped 3 bases from V and 3 bases from J, with 14 bases between. This CDR3 spans 16 amino acids. Looked up from germline, CDR1 is LNHNV and CDR2 is YYDKDF (reference sequence). CDR3 protein: CATSSLKTGANEKLFF. CDR3 sequence (DNA): TGTGCCACCAGCAGCCTTAAGACAGGCGCTAATGAAAAACTGTTTTTT.

Note on this clone: This sample includes further DNA sequences coding for the same CDR3. This chain joins TRBV7-6 and TRBJ2-6; a weak D match, TRBD1 (6 bases). Deletions cut 1 base from V and 2 bases from J, with 12 bases between. CDR1 is SGHVS, CDR2 FNYEAQ, per germline. The CDR3 covers 17 residues. The CDR3 DNA reads as TGTGCCAGCAGCTTAGGGGGGCGAGTTGCTGGGGCCAACGTCCTGACTTTC. It encodes CASSLGGRVAGANVLTF.

This rearrangement joins TRBV6-5 to TRBJ2-2; 8 positions match TRBD1. V shed 4 bases and J 6 bases; nucleotides not matched to a gene: 10. The germline gives CDR1 MNHEY, CDR2 SVGAGI. This CDR3 spans 16 amino acids. This chain's CDR3 is CASSSHPGGRSGELFF. For the CDR3, the DNA is TGTGCCAGCAGTTCGCACCCAGGGGGCAGGTCCGGGGAGCTGTTTTTT.

V is TRBV3-1 (or the pseudogene TRBV3-2) and J is TRBJ2-1; TRBD1 is a possible D gene (5 bases). V lost 4 bases and J lost 8, with 24 bases in between. The germline V gene encodes CDR1 LGHDT and CDR2 YNNKEL (reference sequence). The CDR3 contains 17 residues. The DNA for the CDR3 is TGTGCCAGCAGCCCCCCCTCCGACAACACAGGTGGGGATGAGCAGTTCTTC. Translating gives CASSPPSDNTGGDEQFF.

The chain is built from TRBV2 and TRBJ2-2; 9 bases match TRBD1. The V gene end was trimmed by 6 bases and the J gene end by 7 bases; junction bases not matched to a gene: 9. The length of the CDR3 is 15 residues. Per the germline V gene, CDR1 is SNHLY and CDR2 is FYNNEI. The CDR3 nucleotides are TGTGCCAGCAGCCAACAGGGGGCTGGAGTCGGGGAGCTGTTTTTT. Encoded protein: CASSQQGAGVGELFF.

This clone was detected once. J is TRBJ1-2 and V is TRBV3-1 (or the pseudogene TRBV3-2); 8 bases are a match to TRBD1. The CDR3 has 16 amino acids. From germline, CDR1 is LGHDT and CDR2 YNNKEL (reference sequence). V dropped 3 bases and J dropped 3; count of bases not matched to a gene: 9. Here the CDR3 reads CASSHLDRGTDYGYTF. In DNA, the CDR3 is TGTGCCAGCAGCCACCTCGACAGGGGAACGGACTATGGCTACACCTTC.

The chain employs TRBV2 and TRBJ2-2; 7 bases are a match to TRBD1. V dropped 7 bases and J dropped 5; count of bases not matched to a gene: 7. This CDR3 contains 14 residues. Per germline, CDR1 SNHLY and CDR2 FYNNEI. CDR3 sequence reads: CASKDREGTGELFF. For the CDR3, the DNA is TGTGCCAGCAAAGACAGGGAAGGGACCGGGGAGCTGTTTTTT.

This chain uses TRBV6-6 with TRBJ1-2; D possibly corresponds to TRBD1 (6 bases). CDR1 is MNHNY, CDR2 SVGAGI, per germline (reference sequence). Trimming left V 0 bases short and J 2 bases short, with 13 bases between. The CDR3 extends over 16 amino acids. The CDR3 here is CASSYSRRGQNYGYTF. DNA for the CDR3: TGTGCCAGCAGTTACTCGAGGCGGGGGCAAAACTATGGCTACACCTTC.

This chain connects TRBV5-4 to TRBJ2-1; 7 bases agree with TRBD1. The CDR3 totals 17 residues. Trimming cost V 4 bases and J 6 bases; bases outside gene matches: 16. Germline V gives CDR1 SGHNT, CDR2 YYREEE (reference sequence). CDR3 sequence reads: CASSLGTGTDTGNEQFF. The CDR3 nucleotides read TGTGCCAGCAGCCTAGGAACCGGGACAGACACGGGCAATGAGCAGTTCTTC.

The rearrangement links TRBV28 to TRBJ1-1; D is uncertain. Trimming removed 6 bases at V and 1 base at J, with 6 bases between. Germline CDR1 reads MDHEN; CDR2 reads SYDVKM. The CDR3 sequence is 12 residues long. The CDR3 DNA sequence: TGTGCCAGCAGCTCCGGGAACACTGAAGCTTTCTTT. Amino acid sequence: CASSSGNTEAFF.

This clone has just a few counts. The V and J genes are TRBV5-1 and TRBJ2-2; the D gene is possibly TRBD1 (5 bases). V shed 5 bases and J shed 4 bases, with 15 bases lying between them. Germline V gives CDR1 SGHRS, CDR2 YFSETQ. The CDR3 runs 15 residues. CDR3: CASSRATAITGELFF. In nucleotides, the CDR3 is TGCGCCAGCAGTCGCGCGACAGCAATCACCGGGGAGCTGTTTTTT.

The chain combines TRBV3-1 (or the pseudogene TRBV3-2) with TRBJ2-3; 7 nucleotides agree with TRBD1. This CDR3 has 15 residues. Germline CDR1 is LGHDT and CDR2 is YNNKEL (reference sequence). J was trimmed by 0 bases and V by 4 bases; bases with no gene match: 4. This chain's CDR3 is CASSRGQVSTDTQYF. In DNA form, the CDR3 reads TGTGCCAGCAGCCGCGGACAGGTCAGCACAGATACGCAGTATTTT.

The chain uses TRBV7-6 and TRBJ1-2, with D maybe TRBD1 (6 bases). CDR1 and CDR2 (germline): SGHVS, FNYEAQ. The CDR3 has 15 residues. Trimming took off 5 bases at V and 1 base at J, with 14 bases between the two ends. Here the CDR3 reads CASSALQGNNYGYTF. CDR3 DNA sequence: TGTGCCAGCAGCGCACTCCAGGGGAATAACTATGGCTACACCTTC.

The CDR3 DNA is TGCGCCAGCAGCCAAGAGAGGGTGAGCACTGAAGCTTTCTTT. This gives the protein CASSQERVSTEAFF. The rearrangement joins TRBV4-3 to TRBJ1-1; no clear D. V was pared by 0 bases and J by 4 bases, with 9 bases between. This CDR3 is 14 amino acids long. Germline V CDR1 and CDR2: LGHNA, YSLEER.

The rearrangement links TRBV5-1 to TRBJ2-3, with D tentatively TRBD1 (5 bases). Between the trimmed V and J ends, which lost 5 bases and 5 bases, there was a span of 12 bases. CDR3 size: 13 residues. Germline CDR1 SGHRS, CDR2 YFSETQ. The CDR3 DNA follows: TGCGCCAGCAGACAGGCCCCGGGAGATACGCAGTATTTT. This gives the protein CASRQAPGDTQYF.